The 9 T cell receptor beta chains given below trace back to one sample, sequenced in a study of T cell repertoires in cytomegalovirus infection. TCRdb independently ran MiXCR on the reads; one entry per CDR3 protein. The table has over 450,000 distinct CDR3 sequences, over 9% seen once. Sequenced: PBMCs. The receptors originated from a human donor in good health (CMV status not recorded). Some clones in this sample may be carry-over from other donors' samples.

A note on this clonotype: With a far larger clone one base away, a read error is the likely cause. This chain connects TRBV12-3 or TRBV12-4 to TRBJ1-2; TRBD1 matches 7 bases. CDR3 size: 13 residues. The V gene end was trimmed by 7 bases and the J gene end by 2 bases; junction bases not matched to a gene: 4. CDR3 in amino acids: CASTPGQNYGYTF. CDR3 bases: TGTGCCAGCACCCCGGGACAGAACTATGGCTACACCTTC.

This chain uses TRBV15 with TRBJ2-1, with no clear D. The CDR3 consists of 15 residues. CDR1 is LNHNV, CDR2 YYDKDF, per germline (reference sequence). Between the trimmed V and J ends, which lost 0 bases and 6 bases, there was a span of 12 bases. The CDR3 coding sequence is TGTGCCACCAGCAGAGATCGGTCGCGGCCCAATGAGCAGTTCTTC. This codes for CATSRDRSRPNEQFF.

This clonotype occurred a few times. The V call is TRBV19, the J call TRBJ2-1; weak D call: TRBD2 (7 bases). Deletions cut 3 bases from V and 2 bases from J, with 14 bases between. The germline gives CDR1 LNHDA, CDR2 SQIVND (reference sequence). This CDR3 has 16 residues. The CDR3 nucleotides are TGTGCCAGTAGTATCTTAGGGGGGGTGGCCTACAATGAGCAGTTCTTC. It encodes CASSILGGVAYNEQFF.

The V and J genes are TRBV12-3 or TRBV12-4 and TRBJ2-1; TRBD2 might be the D (6 bases). With 3 bases removed from V and 7 bases from J, the gap between germline ends came to 13 bases. This CDR3 has 14 amino acids. This CDR3 is CASSFAGQYNEQFF. CDR3 sequence (DNA): TGTGCCAGCAGTTTCGCGGGGCAATATAATGAGCAGTTCTTC.

This rearrangement joins TRBV5-1 to TRBJ2-3; tentatively, D is TRBD1 (7 bases). The ends were cut back, 5 bases at V and 2 bases at J, with 12 bases in the middle. Germline values: CDR1 SGHRS, CDR2 YFSETQ. This CDR3 is 14 amino acids long. The CDR3 here is CASRGGQTTDTQYF. In nucleotides, the CDR3 is TGCGCCAGCAGGGGGGGACAGACCACAGATACGCAGTATTTT.

V is TRBV9 and J is TRBJ2-7; 10 bases map to TRBD2. V dropped 4 bases and J dropped 4; count of bases not matched to a gene: 8. The CDR3 is 15 residues long. Germline V lookup: CDR1 SGDLS, CDR2 YYNGEE. CDR3 in DNA: TGTGCCAGCAGCACCCGTAGCGGGAGGCGGTACGAGCAGTACTTC. Residues: CASSTRSGRRYEQYF.

The genes are TRBV18 and TRBJ1-1; D gene unclear. Trimming cost V 8 bases and J 1 base, with 11 bases left between them. The CDR3 covers 13 residues. Looked up from germline, CDR1 is KGHSH and CDR2 is LQKENI. The CDR3 protein is CASGSGENTEAFF. CDR3 nucleotides: TGTGCCAGCGGGAGCGGCGAGAACACTGAAGCTTTCTTT.

Notes on this clonotype: A read error may produce the germline difference seen at one junction end. V usage is TRBV14 and J usage is TRBJ2-2; D unclear. This CDR3 has 13 amino acids. The germline V gene has CDR1 SGHDN and CDR2 FVKESK. Here the CDR3 DNA reads TGTGACAGCAACCCGATGAACACCGGGGAGCTGTTTTTT. This translates into CDSNPMNTGELFF.

This rearrangement joins TRBV5-1 to TRBJ1-6; TRBD1 is a possible D gene (6 bases). The ends were cut back, 2 bases at V and 5 bases at J, with 20 bases in the middle. The CDR3 sequence is 18 residues long. Germline V gene data show CDR1 as SGHRS and CDR2 as YFSETQ. The CDR3: CASSLTKQGRVDNSPLHF. Here the CDR3 DNA reads TGCGCCAGCAGCTTAACGAAACAGGGCAGAGTCGATAATTCACCCCTCCACTTT.